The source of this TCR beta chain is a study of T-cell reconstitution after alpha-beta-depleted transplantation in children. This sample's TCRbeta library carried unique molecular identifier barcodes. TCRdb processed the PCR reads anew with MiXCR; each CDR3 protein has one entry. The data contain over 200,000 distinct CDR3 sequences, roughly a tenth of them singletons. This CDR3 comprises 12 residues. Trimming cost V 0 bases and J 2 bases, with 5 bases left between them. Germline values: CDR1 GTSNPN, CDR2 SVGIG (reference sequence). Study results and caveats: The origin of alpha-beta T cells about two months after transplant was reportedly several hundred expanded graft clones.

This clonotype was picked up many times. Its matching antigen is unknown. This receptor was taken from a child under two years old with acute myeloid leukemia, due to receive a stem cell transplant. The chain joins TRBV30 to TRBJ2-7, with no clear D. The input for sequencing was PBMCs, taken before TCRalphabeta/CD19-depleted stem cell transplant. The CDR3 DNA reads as TGTGCCTGGAGTGTAGGGCCCTACGAGCAGTACTTC. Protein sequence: CAWSVGPYEQYF.